This TCR beta chain was recorded in a study of CD8 T cells in ankylosing spondylitis. Overall study results and limits: Several highly homologous variants made up a TCR beta motif, and this motif appeared characteristic of ankylosing spondylitis blood. Disease-linked clones were CD8+ and relatively rare in peripheral blood. As reported, disease-linked clones showed significant enrichment in matched ankylosing spondylitis synovial fluid.

Libraries of TCR beta came from quantitative 5'-RACE with molecular barcodes. TCRdb ran MiXCR on the 5' RACE reads and lists one entry per CDR3 protein. In the table there are over 150,000 distinct CDR3 sequences, 10% to 15% of which are singletons. A few counts support this clonotype. No antigen is known for it. This CDR3 has 14 amino acids. CDR1 is MNHEY, CDR2 SVGEGT, per germline. V shed 6 bases, J shed 6 bases, and the junction held 6 bases outside the gene matches. The source of this sequence is a male donor with ankylosing spondylitis or in good health (not recorded which). The chain carries TRBV6-2 or TRBV6-3 and TRBJ2-3; TRBD2 matches at 10 bases. Sample: blood, either unsorted or a sorted T cell fraction (not recorded which). The CDR3 loop is CASSRGLAADTQYF. The DNA of the CDR3 is TGTGCCAGCAGCCGAGGACTAGCGGCCGATACGCAGTATTTT.